Following are 14 T cell receptor beta chains from one sample sequenced in a study of tumor-infiltrating lymphocytes in primary liver carcinoma. Joint extraction of RNA and DNA used roughly 19-32 mg of bulk tissue that was unsorted. A constant-region primer served to make TCR beta cDNA from about 500 ng total RNA. Libraries for TCR beta were built through three nested multiplex PCR rounds, which together made up a slightly modified ARM-PCR procedure. Each of the first two PCR rounds ran approximately 11 cycles with TRBV1-TRBV30 forward and C-beta reverse primers. TCRdb recomputed calls from the multiplex PCR reads with MiXCR, one row per CDR3 protein. Seen here are about 190,000 distinct CDR3 sequences, around four fifths observed once, and the top ten hold 18%. The sequencing input was tumor tissue from primary liver carcinoma. The receptors shown here come from a man in his forties with primary liver carcinoma and hepatitis B virus infection.

For this clonotype: This is likely a read error, given that the CDR3 carries no conserved phenylalanine or tryptophan at its end. This chain links TRBV4-3 with TRBJ1-5; weak D call: TRBD1 (6 bases). The CDR3 length is 15 residues. Germline V gene data show CDR1 as LGHNA and CDR2 as YSLEER. The V end was cut by 0 bases, the J end by 9 bases, with 15 bases between. CDR3 residues: CASSQDQGGGRPQHY. Written as DNA, the CDR3 is TGCGCCAGCAGCCAAGATCAGGGAGGGGGAAGGCCCCAGCATTAT.

Note on this clonotype: A read error may account for a junction end that differs from germline. The chain couples TRBV13 to TRBJ1-5; D gene uncertain. The CDR3 is 14 residues long. Germline-derived CDR1 and CDR2 are PRHDT and FYEKMQ (reference sequence). CDR3: CASRLSGSNKPQHF. The DNA for the CDR3 is TGTGCCAGCAGGTTAAGCGGTAGCAATAAGCCCCAGCATTTT.

In the case of this clonotype: At one boundary the junction diverges from the germline segment, which might be a read error. The chain has TRBV5-6 and TRBJ2-7, with TRBD2 matching over 10 bases. This CDR3 comprises 15 residues. Germline-derived CDR1 and CDR2 are SGHDT and YYEEEE. The DNA of the CDR3 is TGTGCCAGCAGCTCTAGGGGACTAGCGCAATACGACCAGTACTTC. Encoded protein: CASSSRGLAQYDQYF.

As to this clonotype: The CDR3 carries no conserved terminal phenylalanine or tryptophan, so it likely arises from a read error. V and J are TRBV6-2 or TRBV6-3 and TRBJ1-1; D gene ambiguous. Germline V CDR1 and CDR2: MNHEY, SVGEGT. The CDR3 covers 13 residues. CDR3 sequence reads: CVSSYGLNTEAFI. The CDR3 nucleotides read TGTGTCAGCAGTTACGGTCTGAACACTGAAGCTTTCATT.

On this clonotype: A read error may produce the germline difference seen at one junction end. CDR3 DNA sequence: TGTGCCAGCAGCCGACAGATAGGGTCAGGTGTCAATGAGCAGTTCTTC. This gives the protein CASSRQIGSGVNEQFF. This chain connects TRBV4-3 to TRBJ2-1, with a tentative D call TRBD1 (5 bases). The CDR3 is made up of 16 amino acids. Germline V gene lookup returns CDR1 LGHNA and CDR2 YSLEER.

Concerning this clonotype: An end of the junction differs from the germline gene, which may be a read error. V gene TRBV6-2 or TRBV6-3 combines with J gene TRBJ2-3; D might be TRBD1 or TRBD2, each matching 5 bases. The CDR3 contains 16 residues. CDR1 and CDR2 (germline): MNHEY, SVGEGT. In DNA form, the CDR3 reads TGTGCCAGCAGCTTCCTAGGACGGTTTGGGGGAGATACACAGTATTTT. Encoded protein: CASSFLGRFGGDTQYF.

The sample holds many counts of this clonotype. The V call is TRBV5-4, the J call TRBJ2-1; TRBD2 matches 8 bases. The V and J ends lost 3 bases and 6 bases, in that order; junction bases with no gene match: 8. The CDR3 covers 15 residues. Germline values: CDR1 SGHNT, CDR2 YYREEE (reference sequence). The CDR3 here is CASSSNSGDLNEQFF. The CDR3 region has the DNA TGTGCCAGCAGCTCCAATAGCGGGGACCTCAATGAGCAGTTCTTC.

In regard to this clonotype: Mismatch with germline at one junction end may stem from a read error. The chain recombines TRBV29-1 with TRBJ2-2; maybe TRBD2 (5 bases). Germline CDR1 SQVTM, CDR2 ANQGSEA. This CDR3 region has 15 residues. The CDR3 DNA follows: TGCAGTGTTGGGATTAGCGCGGCGAACACCGGGGAGCTGTATTTT. Translating gives CSVGISAANTGELYF.

Comment on this clonotype: One end of the junction is discordant with germline, which a read error may explain. The gene calls are TRBV10-2 and TRBJ2-5; D is undetermined. CDR1 and CDR2 from the germline V gene are WSHSY and SAAADI. The CDR3 is 14 residues long. The CDR3 DNA sequence: TGCGCCAGTAGTGGTACTTCCAGACAAGAGACCCAGTACTTC. This gives the protein CASSGTSRQETQYF.

This chain connects TRBV12-3 or TRBV12-4 to TRBJ1-2; the match to TRBD1 covers 7 bases. Losses at the gene ends were 5 bases for V and 3 bases for J; bases not matched to a gene: 9. The CDR3 contains 15 residues. The CDR3 protein is CASSARTGIDYGYTF. Written as DNA, the CDR3 is TGTGCCAGCAGTGCCCGGACAGGAATTGACTATGGCTACACCTTC.

This chain uses TRBV29-1 with TRBJ2-7; weak D call: TRBD2 (5 bases). Germline V CDR1 and CDR2: SQVTM, ANQGSEA. The V end lost 7 bases, the J end lost 2 bases, and 24 bases lay between the germline ends. The CDR3 length is 16 residues. CDR3 loop: CSDMISGSGTPYEQYF. The CDR3 DNA reads TGCAGCGACATGATATCTGGGAGCGGCACTCCCTACGAGCAGTACTTC.

At least ten counts were recorded for this clonotype. This sequence joins TRBV30 and TRBJ1-2; 10 bases are a match to TRBD1. The CDR3 is 17 residues long. V dropped 1 base and J dropped 2; count of bases not matched to a gene: 10. Germline CDR1 reads GTSNPN; CDR2 reads SVGIG (reference sequence). The CDR3 loop is CAWSAEPGQGRNYGYTF. The CDR3 DNA sequence: TGTGCCTGGAGTGCGGAACCGGGACAGGGGAGGAACTATGGCTACACCTTC.

Regarding this clonotype: One junction end does not reproduce the germline sequence, and a read error may be involved. V and J are TRBV12-3 or TRBV12-4 and TRBJ1-3; no firm D call. The CDR3 is 16 residues long. The CDR3, as DNA: TGTGCCAGCAGTCATGAGCAGCGCATCTCTGAAAACAACATATATTTT. Residues: CASSHEQRISENNIYF.

In the case of this clonotype: This sequence may be a read error, since a much larger clone differs from it by one base. The J gene is TRBJ1-6, the V gene TRBV5-1; D not resolved. The CDR3 totals 13 residues. Trimming left V 9 bases short and J 7 bases short, with 14 bases between. Germline V gives CDR1 SGHRS, CDR2 YFSETQ. DNA of the CDR3: TGCGCCAACACCGAGGACGGGAATTCACCCCTCCACTTT. Protein product: CANTEDGNSPLHF.